The clone carrying this T cell receptor (beta chain) was recorded once. These data originate in a study of blood T cell repertoires in COVID-19. The data were produced by immunoSEQ multiplex PCR, yet TCRdb's version contains in-frame clones alone and is incomplete. Of some 260,000 clones detected, around nine tenths appear once; the ten largest clones hold 2% to 2.5%. Germline V gene lookup returns CDR1 LNHDA and CDR2 SQIVND (reference sequence). V dropped 6 bases and J dropped 4 bases, with 13 bases sitting between them. CDR3 length equals 13 residues. The origin of this receptor is a woman aged 40 to 50 who had recovered from COVID-19. The sample was peripheral blood. This chain connects TRBV19 to TRBJ2-7, with D maybe TRBD1 (6 bases). CDR3 region: CASSRGLVYEQYF. CDR3 coding DNA: TGTGCCAGTAGCAGGGGTTTAGTATACGAGCAGTACTTC. The whole variable domain, filled in from reference TRBV19 and TRBJ2-7, reads DGGITQSPKYLFRKEGQNVTLSCEQNLNHDAMYWYRQDPGQGLRLIYYSQIVNDFQKGDIAEGYSVSREKKESFPLTVTSAQKNPTAFYLCASSRGLVYEQYFGPGTRLTVT.